The 21 T cell receptor beta chains in this list originate from one sample, sequenced in a study of T cells in localized non-small cell lung cancer. Repertoires were generated with immunoSEQ multiplex PCR, while TCRdb's copy carries only in-frame clones and drops some. Of about 41,000 clones detected, 85% to 90% appear once; the ten largest clones hold roughly 2.7%. The material was peripheral blood, obtained before any cancer treatment. The receptors originated from an older female donor with stage I squamous cell lung carcinoma.

This chain uses TRBV5-8 with TRBJ1-1; 9 bases agree with TRBD1. The CDR3 has 14 residues. Germline trimming cut 6 bases from V and 0 bases from J; bases unmatched to any gene: 3. Germline V lookup: CDR1 SGHTS, CDR2 YDEGEE. This CDR3 is CASKDRGVNTEAFF. The CDR3 DNA follows: TGTGCCAGCAAGGACAGGGGTGTGAACACTGAAGCTTTCTTT. The complete variable domain, with remaining parts taken from reference TRBV5-8 and TRBJ1-1, reads EAGVTQSPTHLIKTRGQQATLRCSPISGHTSVYWYQQALGLGLQFLLWYDEGEERNRGNFPPRFSGRQFPNYSSELNVNALELEDSALYLCASKDRGVNTEAFFGQGTRLTVV.

This clone was observed a few times. The chain uses TRBV29-1 and TRBJ1-1, with 10 positions matching TRBD1. The CDR3 loop spans 12 amino acids. V was clipped by 6 bases and J by 5 bases; unmatched bases: 3. Germline V gene sequence: CDR1 SQVTM, CDR2 ANQGSEA. CDR3 protein: CSVRQGATEAFF. In nucleotides, the CDR3 is TGCAGCGTGAGACAGGGGGCGACTGAAGCTTTCTTT. The full variable domain, in which reference TRBV29-1 and TRBJ1-1 provide the parts outside the CDR3, is SAVISQKPSRDICQRGTSLTIQCQVDSQVTMMFWYRQQPGQSLTLIATANQGSEATYESGFVIDKFPISRPNLTFSTLTVSNMSPEDSSIYLCSVRQGATEAFFGQGTRLTVV.

V and J are TRBV5-1 and TRBJ1-4; the D gene is possibly TRBD1 (5 bases). Germline CDR1 is SGHRS and CDR2 is YFSETQ. The CDR3 is made up of 14 amino acids. V shed 3 bases and J shed 8 bases, with 14 bases lying between them. The CDR3 sequence: CASSSLGGREKLFF. CDR3 coding DNA: TGCGCCAGCAGCTCACTGGGGGGAAGGGAAAAACTGTTTTTT. Full variable domain (rest looked up from reference TRBV5-1 and TRBJ1-4): KAGVTQTPRYLIKTRGQQVTLSCSPISGHRSVSWYQQTPGQGLQFLFEYFSETQRNKGNFPGRFSGRQFSNSRSEMNVSTLELGDSALYLCASSSLGGREKLFFGSGTQLSVL.

This clone has a handful of counts. V is TRBV7-9 and J is TRBJ1-4, with 7 bases lining up with TRBD1. The V gene end was trimmed by 5 bases and the J gene end by 5 bases; junction bases not matched to a gene: 5. The CDR3 is made up of 14 amino acids. CDR1 SEHNR and CDR2 FQNEAQ come from the germline V gene (reference sequence). CDR3 in amino acids: CASSLTGINEKLFF. The DNA for the CDR3 is TGTGCCAGCAGCCTGACAGGGATAAATGAAAAACTGTTTTTT.

V usage is TRBV5-1 and J usage is TRBJ2-4; TRBD2 matches 9 bases. The length of the CDR3 is 17 residues. Per germline, CDR1 SGHRS and CDR2 YFSETQ. J lost 2 bases, V lost 0 bases, and 6 bases had no gene match. This chain's CDR3 is CASSLDGTSKTKNIQYF. The CDR3 region has the DNA TGCGCCAGCAGCTTGGACGGGACTAGCAAAACCAAAAACATTCAGTACTTC. Looking up the rest from reference TRBV5-1 and TRBJ2-4 gives the full variable domain: KAGVTQTPRYLIKTRGQQVTLSCSPISGHRSVSWYQQTPGQGLQFLFEYFSETQRNKGNFPGRFSGRQFSNSRSEMNVSTLELGDSALYLCASSLDGTSKTKNIQYFGAGTRLSVL.

The chain carries TRBV18 and TRBJ2-7; 8 bases match TRBD1. The CDR3 runs to 12 residues. Losses at the gene ends were 3 bases for V and 5 bases for J; bases not matched to a gene: 0. Germline CDR1 reads KGHSH; CDR2 reads LQKENI. The CDR3 region is CASSPTGDEQYF. The CDR3 DNA sequence: TGTGCCAGCTCACCGACAGGGGACGAGCAGTACTTC. Based on the CDR3 plus reference TRBV18 and TRBJ2-7, the full variable domain is NAGVMQNPRHLVRRRGQEARLRCSPMKGHSHVYWYRQLPEEGLKFMVYLQKENIIDESGMPKERFSAEFPKEGPSILRIQQVVRGDSAAYFCASSPTGDEQYFGPGTRLTVT.

The rearrangement joins TRBV7-2 to TRBJ2-2; 7 bases match TRBD1. With 2 bases clipped from V and 7 bases from J, the junction kept 7 bases outside the gene matches. Germline V gene lookup returns CDR1 SGHTA and CDR2 FQGNSA. The CDR3 is 15 amino acids. The CDR3 DNA sequence: TGTGCCAGCAGCTTAAGACAGGGTTTCATCGGGGAGCTGTTTTTT. This sequence encodes CASSLRQGFIGELFF.

J is TRBJ2-1 and V is TRBV6-5; 9 nucleotides match TRBD1. CDR1 and CDR2 from the germline V gene are MNHEY and SVGAGI. After removal of 8 bases from V and 8 bases from J, the junction contained 10 bases not matched to a gene. This CDR3 has 14 amino acids. CDR3 nucleotides: TGTGCCAGCGGAGAACAGGGGGCTGGAGATGAGCAGTTCTTC. It yields the protein CASGEQGAGDEQFF.

V is TRBV5-4 and J is TRBJ2-3; D may be TRBD1 or TRBD2 (5 bases each). Trimming removed 3 bases at V and 6 bases at J, with 20 bases between. CDR1 is SGHNT, CDR2 YYREEE, per germline (reference sequence). The CDR3 consists of 16 residues. CDR3 loop: CASSSGTRRSADTQYF. CDR3 bases: TGTGCCAGCAGCTCTGGGACCAGGAGAAGCGCGGATACGCAGTATTTT.

The chain has TRBV5-6 and TRBJ1-5, with 10 positions matching TRBD1. With V trimmed by 2 bases and J by 5 bases, 10 bases remained unmatched. The CDR3 consists of 17 residues. Germline V gene sequence: CDR1 SGHDT, CDR2 YYEEEE. The CDR3 loop is CASSLRTGTGEYQPQHF. CDR3 coding DNA: TGTGCCAGCAGCTTAAGGACCGGGACAGGGGAATATCAGCCCCAGCATTTT.

The chain employs TRBV7-2 and TRBJ2-2, with D tentatively TRBD1 or TRBD2 (5 bases each). The germline CDR1 and CDR2 sequences are SGHTA and FQGNSA. The CDR3 length is 15 residues. V was pared by 3 bases and J by 6 bases, with 14 bases between. CDR3 coding DNA: TGTGCCAGCAGCTTCGAGGGACCCCCGGCCGGGGAGCTGTTTTTT. It is translated as CASSFEGPPAGELFF.

The chain couples TRBV19 to TRBJ2-1; TRBD2 aligns across 15 bases. Germline assignment: CDR1 LNHDA and CDR2 SQIVND (reference sequence). Trimming took 5 bases from V and 10 from J; bases not matched to a gene: 9. This CDR3 contains 16 residues. The CDR3 nucleotides are TGTGCCAGTAGTGAACCGGGACTAGCGGGAGGTGACGAGCAGTTCTTC. This encodes CASSEPGLAGGDEQFF.

The chain combines TRBV2 with TRBJ2-7; 8 nucleotides align to TRBD2. With V trimmed by 6 bases and J by 6 bases, 13 bases remained unmatched. Germline V gene sequence: CDR1 SNHLY, CDR2 FYNNEI. This CDR3 has 15 amino acids. The CDR3 reads CASRLILAGGGEQYF. The CDR3 DNA reads as TGTGCCAGCAGGCTCATCTTGGCGGGAGGAGGCGAGCAGTACTTC.

The chain has TRBV5-4 and TRBJ2-3; 7 bases are shared with TRBD2. CDR1 is SGHNT, CDR2 YYREEE, per germline (reference sequence). Unmatched junction bases numbered 9, after V lost 1 base and J lost 4 bases. The CDR3 extends over 16 amino acids. In DNA form, the CDR3 reads TGTGCCAGCAGCTTGCGCGGGAGCGGGGAATCAGATACGCAGTATTTT. This codes for CASSLRGSGESDTQYF.

This clone was counted between two and nine times. V is TRBV4-1 and J is TRBJ2-1; TRBD1 matches 7 bases. The trim removed 4 bases at V and 0 bases at J, leaving 6 bases unmatched. CDR1 is MGHRA and CDR2 is YSYEKL in the germline V gene. This CDR3 contains 16 residues. CDR3 in DNA: TGCGCCAGCAGCCCCGGACAGGACAGCTCCTACAATGAGCAGTTCTTC. This sequence encodes CASSPGQDSSYNEQFF.

V gene TRBV30 combines with J gene TRBJ1-5; weak D call: TRBD1 (6 bases). The CDR3 covers 14 residues. Between the trimmed V and J ends, which lost 1 base and 6 bases, there was a span of 13 bases. Germline-derived CDR1 and CDR2 are GTSNPN and SVGIG (reference sequence). This chain's CDR3 is CAWSAGGLSQPQHF. The CDR3 nucleotides read TGTGCCTGGAGTGCTGGGGGGCTTAGTCAGCCCCAGCATTTT.

This chain links TRBV2 with TRBJ1-2; D not resolved. Germline V gene data show CDR1 as SNHLY and CDR2 as FYNNEI. The CDR3 sequence is 13 residues long. Trimming took off 4 bases at V and 5 bases at J, with 11 bases between the two ends. The CDR3 DNA follows: TGTGCCAGCAGTGCCCAGCGCTCTTATGGCTACACCTTC. Translating it yields CASSAQRSYGYTF.

The V and J genes are TRBV5-5 and TRBJ2-3; D assignment may be TRBD1 or TRBD2 (6 bases each). CDR3 length: 13 residues. Trimming removed 6 bases at V and 5 bases at J, with 13 bases between. In germline, CDR1 is SGHKS, CDR2 YYEKEE (reference sequence). The CDR3 loop is CASNLRGEDTQYF. CDR3 DNA sequence: TGTGCCAGCAACCTGAGGGGGGAAGATACGCAGTATTTT. The full variable domain, rest sourced from reference TRBV5-5 and TRBJ2-3, is DAGVTQSPTHLIKTRGQQVTLRCSPISGHKSVSWYQQVLGQGPQFIFQYYEKEERGRGNFPDRFSARQFPNYSSELNVNALLLGDSALYLCASNLRGEDTQYFGPGTRLTVL.

The rearrangement links TRBV10-3 to TRBJ2-1, with 7 positions matching TRBD1. With V trimmed by 3 bases and J by 6 bases, 8 bases remained unmatched. Germline values: CDR1 ENHRY, CDR2 SYGVKD. This CDR3 has 15 residues. CDR3 residues: CAISEYGTDSNEQFF. CDR3 nucleotides: TGTGCCATCAGTGAATACGGGACAGATAGCAATGAGCAGTTCTTC.

The V and J genes are TRBV30 and TRBJ2-7; 8 positions agree with TRBD2. Germline loops: CDR1 GTSNPN, CDR2 SVGIG (reference sequence). V gave up 4 bases and J gave up 0 bases; unmatched junction bases: 5. The CDR3 loop spans 14 amino acids. The CDR3 nucleotides read TGTGCCTGGAAGCATAGCGGGAACTCCTACGAGCAGTACTTC. Amino acids: CAWKHSGNSYEQYF.

This rearrangement joins TRBV11-1 to TRBJ2-2; D might be TRBD1 or TRBD2, each matching 5 bases. Germline CDR1 SGHAT, CDR2 FQDESV (reference sequence). Trimming took off 5 bases at V and 5 bases at J, with 18 bases between the two ends. The CDR3 runs 16 residues. The CDR3 bases are TGTGCCAGCAGCCTCCTCCCCGGGGCTCGGACCGGGGAGCTGTTTTTT. As protein: CASSLLPGARTGELFF.